The clone carrying this TCR beta chain was found many times. Its antigen is not identified. Sample-barcoded 5' priming and a J-beta primer mix drove a second PCR of roughly 6 to 12 cycles. Each CDR3 protein is one row after TCRdb ran MiXCR on the 5' RACE reads. The sample yields 600,000 to 1,000,000 distinct CDR3 sequences, 58% seen once. These data come from a study of blood T cells in healthy people across ages. Study in general: With template switching, about one barcoded beta molecule was captured per two T cells. Study-wide findings and caveats: Comparison with aged donors showed that long-lived donors had more naive CD4+ cells and higher diversity.

Germline assignment: CDR1 GTSNPN and CDR2 SVGIG (reference sequence). The V gene lost 4 bases and the J gene lost 6 bases, with 13 bases spanning the gap. The CDR3 covers 13 residues. The sample was blood. This chain links TRBV30 with TRBJ2-1; perhaps TRBD1 as D (6 bases). The sequence derives from a man aged 25-45 years in good health. The CDR3 nucleotides are TGTGCCTGGAATTCAGGGGTGGTCAATGAGCAGTTCTTC. This sequence encodes CAWNSGVVNEQFF. Supplemented by reference TRBV30 and TRBJ2-1, the full variable domain reads SQTIHQWPATLVQPVGSPLSLECTVEGTSNPNLYWYRQAAGRGLQLLFYSVGIGQISSEVPQNLSASRPQDRQFILSSKKLLLSDSGFYLCAWNSGVVNEQFFGPGTRLTVL.